The T cell receptor (beta chain) described here comes from a study of human T cells and chemical hapten exposure. A single record per CDR3 protein comes from TCRdb applying MiXCR to the RACE reads. The sample consists of 150,000 to 200,000 distinct CDR3 sequences, more than 20% of them appearing once. Specified time point: patch test 3, about 24 weeks after DPC sensitization. Treatment given: therapeutic diphenylcyclopropenone sensitization with weekly scalp DPC. V was clipped by 2 bases and J by 2 bases; unmatched bases: 0. There are 14 residues in the CDR3. The germline CDR1 and CDR2 sequences are MNHEY and SMNVEV (reference sequence).

The receptor was derived from a woman between 40 and 50 years old with alopecia areata. Some clones in this sample may be carry-over from other donors' samples. Sequenced material: whole blood, taken in connection with sensitization to the hapten diphenylcyclopropenone (DPC). The V and J genes are TRBV27 and TRBJ1-5; 7 nucleotides match TRBD1. This chain's CDR3 is CASSLQGGNQPQHF. DNA for the CDR3: TGTGCCAGCAGTTTACAGGGGGGCAATCAGCCCCAGCATTTT.